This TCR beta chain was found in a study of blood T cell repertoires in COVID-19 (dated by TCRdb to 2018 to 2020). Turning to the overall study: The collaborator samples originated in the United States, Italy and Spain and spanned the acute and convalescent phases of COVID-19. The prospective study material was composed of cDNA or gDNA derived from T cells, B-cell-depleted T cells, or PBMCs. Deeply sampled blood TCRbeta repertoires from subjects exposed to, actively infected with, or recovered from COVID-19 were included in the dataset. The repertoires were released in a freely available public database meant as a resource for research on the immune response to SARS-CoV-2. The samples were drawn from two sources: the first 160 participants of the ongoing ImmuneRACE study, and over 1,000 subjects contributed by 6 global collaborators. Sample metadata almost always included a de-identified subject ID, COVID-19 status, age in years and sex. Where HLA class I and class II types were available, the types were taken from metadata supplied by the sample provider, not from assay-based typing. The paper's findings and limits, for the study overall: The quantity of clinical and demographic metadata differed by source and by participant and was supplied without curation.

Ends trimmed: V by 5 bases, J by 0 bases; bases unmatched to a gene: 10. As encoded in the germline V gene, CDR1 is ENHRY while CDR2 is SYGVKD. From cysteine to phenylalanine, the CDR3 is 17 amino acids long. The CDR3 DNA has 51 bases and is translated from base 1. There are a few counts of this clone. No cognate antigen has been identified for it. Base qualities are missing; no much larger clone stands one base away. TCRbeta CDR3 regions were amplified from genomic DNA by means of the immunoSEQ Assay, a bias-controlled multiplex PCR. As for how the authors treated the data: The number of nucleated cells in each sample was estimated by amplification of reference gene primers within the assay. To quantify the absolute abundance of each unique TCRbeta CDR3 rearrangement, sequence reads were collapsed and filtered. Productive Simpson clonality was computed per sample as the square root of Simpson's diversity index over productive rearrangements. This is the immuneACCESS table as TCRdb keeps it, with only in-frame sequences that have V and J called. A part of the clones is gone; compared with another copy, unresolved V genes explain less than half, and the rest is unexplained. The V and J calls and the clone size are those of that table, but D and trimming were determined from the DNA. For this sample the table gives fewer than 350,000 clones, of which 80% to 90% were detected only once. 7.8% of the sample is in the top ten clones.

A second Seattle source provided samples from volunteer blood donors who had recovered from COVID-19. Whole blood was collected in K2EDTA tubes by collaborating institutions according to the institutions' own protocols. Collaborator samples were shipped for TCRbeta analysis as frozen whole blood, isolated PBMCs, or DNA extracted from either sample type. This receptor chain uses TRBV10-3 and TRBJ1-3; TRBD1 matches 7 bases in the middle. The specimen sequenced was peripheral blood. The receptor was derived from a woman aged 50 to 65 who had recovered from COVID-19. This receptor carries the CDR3 CAISKKGDSYSGNTIYF. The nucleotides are TGTGCCATCAGTAAAAAGGGGGACAGTTACTCTGGAAACACCATATATTTT.